This TCR beta chain emerged from a study of T cell repertoires in cytomegalovirus infection. This clonotype was counted ten times or more. What it recognizes is unknown. CDR3 size: 17 residues. The germline CDR1 and CDR2 sequences are MNHNS and SASEGT. Trimming cost V 1 base and J 1 base, with 16 bases left between them. One entry per CDR3 protein results from TCRdb running MiXCR on the reads. The repertoire holds 250,000 or so distinct CDR3 sequences, with 8% to 9.5% as singletons. Study-wide findings and caveats: Cumulated frequencies of public TCR beta families served to identify carriers of CMV plus the relevant HLA. CMV-specific HLA-C-restricted TCR beta clonotypes dominated the ex vivo response.

Sequencing used PBMCs. This receptor was obtained from a human donor in good health (CMV status not recorded). Some clones in this sample may be carry-over from other donors' samples. The chain is built from TRBV6-1 and TRBJ2-5, with D perhaps TRBD1 or TRBD2 (6 bases each). The CDR3 DNA reads TGTGCCAGCAGTGAAGGATTTTTTAGGGGGGTCCAAGAGACCCAGTACTTC. Translated, it gives CASSEGFFRGVQETQYF.